A selection of T cell receptor beta chains follows, all from one sample in a study of long-term antiretroviral therapy in people with HIV. Clones were sequenced by immunoSEQ multiplex PCR, and TCRdb holds only the in-frame ones, with some missing. The table has 20,000 to 30,000 clones, 81% seen once. The sequencing used unsorted PBMCs, collected at the start of antiretroviral therapy, before treatment. These receptors all come from a woman aged 18 to 35 with HIV. Both conserved end residues are part of each CDR3. D genes are given only for firm matches. Not all rows give a size; the values are once, few, many and, for expanded clones, a class.

D,V,size,J,DNA,CDR3
-,TRBV9,-,TRBJ1-1,TGTGCCAGCAGCGTAGATAGGACAAACACTGAAGCTTTCTTT,CASSVDRTNTEAFF
-,TRBV20-1,-,TRBJ1-2,TGCAGGGGGGGCCCGGACGATGGCTACACCTTC,CRGGPDDGYTF
-,TRBV9,-,TRBJ2-1,TGTGCCAGCAGCCCTACATCGACCTTTGAGCAGTTCTTC,CASSPTSTFEQFF
-,TRBV27,-,TRBJ1-5,TGTGCCAGCAGTTTAAGGGCGGGCAGCTATAGCAATCAGCCCCAGCATTTT,CASSLRAGSYSNQPQHF
TRBD2,TRBV7-2,-,TRBJ2-7,TGTGCCAGCAGCTTAGGGCTAGCGGGCGCCTACGAGCAGTACTTC,CASSLGLAGAYEQYF
-,TRBV11-2,hyperexpanded,TRBJ1-1,TGTGCCAACGGTAACACTGAAGCTTTCTTT,CANGNTEAFF
-,TRBV18,-,TRBJ2-7,TGTGCCAGCTCACCGAAGAGCTCCTACGAGCAGTACTTC,CASSPKSSYEQYF
TRBD2,TRBV30,-,TRBJ2-3,TGTGCCTGGAGTGACAGGACTAGCGGGGGTACGCAGTATTTT,CAWSDRTSGGTQYF
TRBD2,TRBV4-2,-,TRBJ2-5,TGTGCCAGCAGCCAAGATACTCCGGGGGGGCCTGAGACCCAGTACTTC,CASSQDTPGGPETQYF
-,TRBV5-6,-,TRBJ1-2,TGTGCCAGCAGCTTGAGCAACAGTGGGGCGTTGGCCTGGGGCTACACCTTC,CASSLSNSGALAWGYTF
-,TRBV7-7,-,TRBJ2-1,TGTGCTAGCAGCTTAACTCATTCAAACAATGAGCAGTTCTTC,CASSLTHSNNEQFF
-,TRBV9,-,TRBJ2-1,TGTGCCAGCAGCGTGGGGGGGGCACCCCACAATGAGCAGTTCTTC,CASSVGGAPHNEQFF
TRBD2,TRBV2,-,TRBJ2-1,TGTGCCAGCGGGACTAGCGGGAACAATGAGCAGTTCTTC,CASGTSGNNEQFF
-,TRBV6-1,once,TRBJ2-1,TGTGCCAGCAGTGACAGGCAGGGGCTAAATGAGCAGTTCTTC,CASSDRQGLNEQFF
-,TRBV19,-,TRBJ2-7,TGTGCCAGTAGTGAGCAGGTCGTACAAGCGACTTTTTCCTACGAGCAGTACTTC,CASSEQVVQATFSYEQYF
-,TRBV9,once,TRBJ2-7,TGTGCCAGTCACCCCGGGACTGCAGCTACCTACGAGCAGTACTTC,CASHPGTAATYEQYF
-,TRBV9,few,TRBJ2-1,TGTGCCAGCAGCCTTAATCCGGGGACCATCTCCTACAATGAGCAGTTCTTC,CASSLNPGTISYNEQFF
-,TRBV4-1,-,TRBJ2-3,TGCGCCAGCAGCCCGGACGGTAGCACAGATACGCAGTATTTT,CASSPDGSTDTQYF
TRBD2,TRBV6-5,-,TRBJ2-3,TGTGCCAGCAGCCTGACTAGCGGGGGCACAGATACGCAGTATTTT,CASSLTSGGTDTQYF
-,TRBV6-5,once,TRBJ2-7,TGTGCCAGCAGAGGCAGGGGAACCTACGAGCAGTACTTC,CASRGRGTYEQYF
-,TRBV28,once,TRBJ2-2,TGTGCCAGCAGTCACCGAACAGCCTTAGCGATCACCGGGGAGCTGTTTTTT,CASSHRTALAITGELFF
-,TRBV7-8,-,TRBJ2-1,TGTGCCAGCAGCTTAGGACCACCGTCCAATGAGCAGTTCTTC,CASSLGPPSNEQFF
-,TRBV9,-,TRBJ2-3,TGTGCCAGCAGCGTAGAAGGGGGGGCCAGCACAGATACGCAGTATTTT,CASSVEGGASTDTQYF
-,TRBV15,-,TRBJ2-3,TGTGCCACCAGCAGGGTCACCACAGATACGCAGTATTTT,CATSRVTTDTQYF
TRBD1,TRBV7-2,-,TRBJ1-5,TGTGCCAGCAGTCCACGACAGGGACTCCCGCCCCAGCATTTT,CASSPRQGLPPQHF
-,TRBV15,few,TRBJ2-5,TGTGCCACCAGCAGAGATGCAGGGGATGCTTATGAGACCCAGTACTTC,CATSRDAGDAYETQYF
-,TRBV19,few,TRBJ1-1,TGTGCCAGTAGTATCGACGGGAACACTGAAGCTTTCTTT,CASSIDGNTEAFF
-,TRBV6-5,-,TRBJ1-1,TGTGCCAGCAGTTTAAGCCAGGCGAACACTGAAGCTTTCTTT,CASSLSQANTEAFF
TRBD1,TRBV27,-,TRBJ1-1,TGTGCCAGCCATGACAGGGGAGCCCTGAACACTGAAGCTTTCTTT,CASHDRGALNTEAFF
-,TRBV4-3,-,TRBJ1-2,TGCGCCAGCAGCCAGGCACCGGGACCGAGCTATGGCTACACCTTC,CASSQAPGPSYGYTF
-,TRBV21-1,-,TRBJ1-2,TGTGCCAGCAGCAAGTTTCGGATAAAACACGGGCATCTAGTGACTAACTATGGCTACACCTTC,CASSKFRIKHGHLVTNYGYTF
TRBD2,TRBV2,-,TRBJ2-1,TGTGCCAGCAGTGGTGGGGCTACGGGGGGATCCTACAATGAGCAGTTCTTC,CASSGGATGGSYNEQFF
-,TRBV19,-,TRBJ1-2,TGTGCCAGTAGTATCGTCAGTTCCCAAATATATGGCTACACCTTC,CASSIVSSQIYGYTF
TRBD2,TRBV6-6,-,TRBJ2-5,TGTGCCAGCAGGGGAGCGGGGGGTGGCCAAGAGACCCAGTACTTC,CASRGAGGGQETQYF
TRBD1,TRBV19,-,TRBJ2-7,TGTGCCAGTAGTCCTAGGACAGGGATCCGCGAGCAGTACTTC,CASSPRTGIREQYF
-,TRBV29-1,-,TRBJ2-1,TGCAGCGTTGAAGAGACAGGAGGGCCCAGCTCCTACAATGAGCAGTTCTTC,CSVEETGGPSSYNEQFF
-,TRBV7-2,-,TRBJ1-1,TGTGCCAGCAGCTTCACAGAAAACACTGAAGCTTTCTTT,CASSFTENTEAFF
TRBD1,TRBV18,-,TRBJ2-3,TGTGCCAGCTCACCAGTAGGGGGCGGGACAGATACGCAGTATTTT,CASSPVGGGTDTQYF
-,TRBV9,few,TRBJ1-6,TGTGCCAGCAGCGTAGGGCAGTATAATTCACCCCTCCACTTT,CASSVGQYNSPLHF
-,TRBV7-9,-,TRBJ2-7,TGTGCCACCTCCCGGGGGTTCCCCTACGAGCAGTACTTC,CATSRGFPYEQYF
-,TRBV27,once,TRBJ2-3,TGTGCCAGCATGGGACTCCCCACAGATACGCAGTATTTT,CASMGLPTDTQYF
-,TRBV18,-,TRBJ1-4,TGTGCCAGCTCACCACCCGACAGATATTCTAATGAAAAACTGTTTTTT,CASSPPDRYSNEKLFF
TRBD2,TRBV5-6,-,TRBJ2-7,TGTGCCAGCAGCCCCGGGGGGGGCCGAGAGCAGTACTTC,CASSPGGGREQYF
-,TRBV7-8,few,TRBJ1-5,TGTGCCAGCAGCTTAGAATCAAGACCCCAGCATTTT,CASSLESRPQHF
-,TRBV11-2,few,TRBJ2-1,TGTGCCAGCAGCTTAGAAGCAACGGGGTATGAGCAGTTCTTC,CASSLEATGYEQFF
-,TRBV6-6,once,TRBJ2-7,TGTGCCAGCAGTCAAACGGGCTACGAGCAGTACTTC,CASSQTGYEQYF
-,TRBV6-5,-,TRBJ1-1,TGTGCCAGCAGTTACGGCTCCAGTGACACTGAAGCTTTCTTT,CASSYGSSDTEAFF
TRBD2,TRBV5-4,-,TRBJ2-5,TGTGCCAGCAGCCCCGGGGGATCCCGGGGGGAGCAGTACTTC,CASSPGGSRGEQYF
-,TRBV5-1,-,TRBJ1-6,TGCGCCAGCAGCTCCGAAGCCGGAAATTCACCCCTCCACTTT,CASSSEAGNSPLHF
-,TRBV28,few,TRBJ2-7,TGTGCCAGCAGTTTTCTTCCCAACTACGAGCAGTACTTC,CASSFLPNYEQYF
TRBD2,TRBV5-1,-,TRBJ2-5,TGCGCCAGCAGCTGGGTAGCGGGAGAAGTCACAGAGACCCAGTACTTC,CASSWVAGEVTETQYF
-,TRBV2,-,TRBJ1-2,TGTGCCAGCAGACTGAACAGGGACGGCTACACCTTC,CASRLNRDGYTF
-,TRBV28,-,TRBJ1-4,TGTGCCAGCAGCCGGCCACTCTTGAAACTGTTTTTT,CASSRPLLKLFF
-,TRBV9,few,TRBJ2-7,TGTGCCAGCAGCGTAGGGGCAGGCTACGAGCAGTACTTC,CASSVGAGYEQYF
-,TRBV20-1,-,TRBJ1-2,TGCAGTGCTAGCACGGACTATGGCTACACCTTC,CSASTDYGYTF
-,TRBV10-2,once,TRBJ2-7,TGCGCCAGCAGTGAGCTCGGGGCGGCGTACGAGCAGTACTTC,CASSELGAAYEQYF
-,TRBV28,-,TRBJ1-5,TGTGCCAGCACATTCCGACACAATCAGCCCCAGCATTTT,CASTFRHNQPQHF